These 10 T cell receptor beta chains were all obtained from the same sample, sequenced in a study of shared clonotypes between healthy human individuals. Profiling relied on immunoSEQ multiplex PCR, and the TCRdb table lists in-frame clones only, not all of them. The sample has 1.6 million or so clones, approximately 98.5% seen once. Material for sequencing was naive CD4+ T cells sorted from blood. Regarding subset: CD45RA+ positively selected. The source is a man aged 25 to 40 in good health.

The chain is built from TRBV2 and TRBJ2-1; D is possibly TRBD1 or TRBD2 (6 bases each). The V gene's germline CDR1 is SNHLY and CDR2 FYNNEI. The V and J ends lost 4 bases and 5 bases respectively, with 18 bases between them. The CDR3 totals 16 residues. The CDR3 nucleotides are TGTGCCAGCAGTGCAGAAGGGGGGCTCATCGACAATGAGCAGTTCTTC. This translates into CASSAEGGLIDNEQFF.

This chain links TRBV5-1 with TRBJ2-1; TRBD2 aligns across 8 bases. Trimming removed 4 bases from V and 6 bases from J; junction bases left unmatched: 12. CDR3 length: 16 amino acids. CDR1 is SGHRS and CDR2 is YFSETQ in the germline V gene. The CDR3 is CASSASAGESGNEQFF. The CDR3, as DNA: TGCGCCAGCAGCGCGTCAGCGGGAGAATCGGGCAATGAGCAGTTCTTC. The full variable domain, with the rest looked up from reference TRBV5-1 and TRBJ2-1, is KAGVTQTPRYLIKTRGQQVTLSCSPISGHRSVSWYQQTPGQGLQFLFEYFSETQRNKGNFPGRFSGRQFSNSRSEMNVSTLELGDSALYLCASSASAGESGNEQFFGPGTRLTVL.

This sequence joins TRBV5-5 and TRBJ2-7; 9 bases match TRBD1. V trimming: 0 bases; J trimming: 2 bases; junction bases outside the gene matches: 12. The germline V gene has CDR1 SGHKS and CDR2 YYEKEE (reference sequence). This CDR3 comprises 18 residues. The CDR3 reads CASSLAEVWDRAPYEQYF. In DNA form, the CDR3 reads TGTGCCAGCAGCTTGGCCGAGGTGTGGGACAGGGCCCCCTACGAGCAGTACTTC.

This clone was observed a single time. The DNA for the CDR3 is TGTGCCAGCAGCTTCGTGGGAAACAATGAGCAGTTCTTC. Protein sequence: CASSFVGNNEQFF. The chain couples TRBV7-9 to TRBJ2-1; no clear D gene. Germline loops: CDR1 SEHNR, CDR2 FQNEAQ (reference sequence). V dropped 3 bases and J dropped 5 bases, with 8 bases sitting between them. The CDR3 extends over 13 amino acids.

This sequence joins TRBV9 and TRBJ2-3; D gene uncertain. This CDR3 is 15 amino acids long. CDR1 is SGDLS and CDR2 is YYNGEE in the germline V gene. V lost 3 bases to trimming and J lost 2 bases, with 13 bases between them. CDR3: CASSEDLPLTDTQYF. DNA of the CDR3: TGTGCCAGCAGCGAAGACTTGCCTCTCACAGATACGCAGTATTTT.

This clone was found once. The chain couples TRBV18 to TRBJ1-1; D is uncertain. Germline CDR1 and CDR2: KGHSH and LQKENI. V gave up 4 bases and J gave up 6 bases, with 15 bases separating them. CDR3 length: 14 amino acids. The CDR3 DNA reads as TGTGCCAGCTCACTCATCGACACTTTCGCTGAAGCTTTCTTT. Its translation is CASSLIDTFAEAFF.

For this clone: Other nucleotide sequences from this sample produce the same CDR3. The V call is TRBV7-2, the J call TRBJ2-7; D gene uncertain. This CDR3 is 11 amino acids long. V was shortened by 3 bases and J by 4 bases, with 4 bases between the two germline ends. Germline assignment: CDR1 SGHTA and CDR2 FQGNSA. DNA of the CDR3: TGTGCCAGCAGCTTCACGTACGAGCAGTACTTC. Amino acid sequence: CASSFTYEQYF.

Comment on this clone: Other DNA variants within this sample encode the same CDR3. This chain uses TRBV9 with TRBJ2-3; TRBD2 agrees at 11 bases. CDR1 SGDLS and CDR2 YYNGEE come from the germline V gene. The CDR3 contains 15 residues. V shed 0 bases, J shed 4 bases, and the junction held 1 base outside the gene matches. The chain's CDR3 is CASSVELAGADTQYF. CDR3 sequence (DNA): TGTGCCAGCAGCGTAGAACTAGCGGGGGCAGATACGCAGTATTTT.

V gene TRBV19 combines with J gene TRBJ2-2, with TRBD2 identical over 10 bases. Trimming cost V 7 bases and J 6 bases; bases outside gene matches: 2. This CDR3 is built from 13 residues. Germline CDR1 LNHDA, CDR2 SQIVND (reference sequence). The CDR3 sequence is CASNLAGAGELFF. In DNA form, the CDR3 reads TGTGCCAGTAATCTAGCGGGAGCCGGGGAGCTGTTTTTT.

The rearrangement uses TRBV19 and TRBJ2-1, with D perhaps TRBD1 (7 bases). V was clipped by 6 bases and J by 0 bases, with 15 bases between them. This CDR3 region has 16 residues. CDR1 and CDR2 from the germline V gene are LNHDA and SQIVND (reference sequence). The CDR3 sequence: CASSKRQGLSYNEQFF. The DNA of the CDR3 is TGTGCCAGTAGCAAAAGACAGGGACTCTCCTACAATGAGCAGTTCTTC.